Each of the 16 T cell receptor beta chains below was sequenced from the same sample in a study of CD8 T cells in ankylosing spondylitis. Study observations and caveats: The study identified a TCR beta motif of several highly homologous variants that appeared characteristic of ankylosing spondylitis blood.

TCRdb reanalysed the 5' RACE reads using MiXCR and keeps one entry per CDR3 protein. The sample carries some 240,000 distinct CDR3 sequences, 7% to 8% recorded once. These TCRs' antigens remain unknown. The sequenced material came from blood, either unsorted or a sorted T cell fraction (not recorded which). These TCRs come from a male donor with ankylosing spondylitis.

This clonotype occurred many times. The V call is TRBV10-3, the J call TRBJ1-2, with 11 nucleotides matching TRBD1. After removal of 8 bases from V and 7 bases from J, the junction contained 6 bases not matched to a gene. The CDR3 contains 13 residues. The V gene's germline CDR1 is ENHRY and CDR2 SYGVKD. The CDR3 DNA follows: TGTGCCATCCTAGGACAGGGGGCTTCTGGCTACACCTTC. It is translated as CAILGQGASGYTF.

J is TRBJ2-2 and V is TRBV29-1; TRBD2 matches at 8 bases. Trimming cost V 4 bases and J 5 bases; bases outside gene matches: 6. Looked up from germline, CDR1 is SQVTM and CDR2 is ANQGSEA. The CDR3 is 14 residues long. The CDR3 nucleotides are TGCAGCGTTGTCGACGGGAGGGTAACCGGGGAGCTGTTTTTT. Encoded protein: CSVVDGRVTGELFF.

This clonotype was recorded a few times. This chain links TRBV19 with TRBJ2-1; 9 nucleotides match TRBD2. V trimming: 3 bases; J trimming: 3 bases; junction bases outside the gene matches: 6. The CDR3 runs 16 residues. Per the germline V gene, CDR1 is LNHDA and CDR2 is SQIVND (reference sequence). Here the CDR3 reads CASSIFLAGRYNEQFF. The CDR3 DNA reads TGTGCCAGTAGTATTTTCCTAGCGGGGCGCTACAATGAGCAGTTCTTC.

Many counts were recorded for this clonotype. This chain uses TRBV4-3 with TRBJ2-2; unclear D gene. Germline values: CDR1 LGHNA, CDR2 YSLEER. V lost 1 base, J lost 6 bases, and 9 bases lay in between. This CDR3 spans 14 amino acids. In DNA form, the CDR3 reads TGCGCCAGCAGCCAAGCGCTAAGGTCCGGGGAGCTGTTTTTT. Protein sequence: CASSQALRSGELFF.

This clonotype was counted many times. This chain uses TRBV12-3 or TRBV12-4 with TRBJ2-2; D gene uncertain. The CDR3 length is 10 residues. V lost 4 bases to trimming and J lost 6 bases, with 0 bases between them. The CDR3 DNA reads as TGTGCCAGCAGTTCCGGGGAGCTGTTTTTT. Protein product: CASSSGELFF.

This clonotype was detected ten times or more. CDR3: CASSPRSAQNTEAFF. For the CDR3, the DNA is TGCGCCAGCAGCCCCCGGTCCGCCCAGAACACTGAAGCTTTCTTT. V and J are TRBV4-3 and TRBJ1-1; no clear D gene. V dropped 4 bases and J dropped 1 base, with 13 bases sitting between them. The CDR3 runs to 15 residues. Per germline, CDR1 LGHNA and CDR2 YSLEER.

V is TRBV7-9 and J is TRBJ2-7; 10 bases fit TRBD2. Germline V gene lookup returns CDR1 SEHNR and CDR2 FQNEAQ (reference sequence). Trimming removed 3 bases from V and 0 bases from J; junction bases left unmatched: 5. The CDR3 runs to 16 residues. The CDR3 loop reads CASSFVAGGLSYEQYF. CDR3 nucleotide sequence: TGTGCCAGCAGCTTTGTAGCGGGAGGTCTCTCCTACGAGCAGTACTTC. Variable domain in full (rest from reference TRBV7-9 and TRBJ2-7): DTGVSQNPRHKITKRGQNVTFRCDPISEHNRLYWYRQTLGQGPEFLTYFQNEAQLEKSRLLSDRFSAERPKGSFSTLEIQRTEQGDSAMYLCASSFVAGGLSYEQYFGPGTRLTVT.

CDR3 sequence: CASSQGGVGANVLTF. The CDR3 nucleotides are TGCGCCAGCAGCCAAGGAGGGGTTGGGGCCAACGTCCTGACTTTC. The chain links TRBV4-3 to TRBJ2-6; D assignment may be TRBD1 or TRBD2 (5 bases each). CDR3 size: 15 residues. Looked up from germline, CDR1 is LGHNA and CDR2 is YSLEER. The V gene lost 1 base and the J gene lost 3 bases, with 7 bases spanning the gap.

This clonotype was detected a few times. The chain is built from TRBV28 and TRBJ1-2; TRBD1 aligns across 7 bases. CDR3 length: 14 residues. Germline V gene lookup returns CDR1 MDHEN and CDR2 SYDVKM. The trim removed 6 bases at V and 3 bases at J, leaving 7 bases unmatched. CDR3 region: CASSPGTAYYGYTF. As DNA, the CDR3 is TGTGCCAGCAGCCCCGGGACAGCCTACTATGGCTACACCTTC.

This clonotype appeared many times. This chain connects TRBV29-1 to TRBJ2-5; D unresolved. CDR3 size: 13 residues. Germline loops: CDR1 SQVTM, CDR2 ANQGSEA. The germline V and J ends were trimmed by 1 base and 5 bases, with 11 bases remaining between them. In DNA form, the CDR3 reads TGCAGCGTTGAAGGGATAGGGCGGGAGACCCAGTACTTC. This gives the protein CSVEGIGRETQYF.

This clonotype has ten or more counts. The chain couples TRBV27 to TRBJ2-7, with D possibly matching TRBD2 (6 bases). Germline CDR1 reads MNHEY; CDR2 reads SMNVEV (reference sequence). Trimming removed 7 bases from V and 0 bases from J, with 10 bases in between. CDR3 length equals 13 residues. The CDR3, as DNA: TGTGCCAGCAAGGGGAGGCCCTCCTACGAGCAGTACTTC. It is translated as CASKGRPSYEQYF.

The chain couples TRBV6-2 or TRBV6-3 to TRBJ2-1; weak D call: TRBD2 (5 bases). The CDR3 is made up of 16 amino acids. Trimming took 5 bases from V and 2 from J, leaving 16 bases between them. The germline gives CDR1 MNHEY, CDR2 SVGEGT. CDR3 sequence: CASSTVGLPPYNEQFF. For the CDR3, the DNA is TGTGCCAGCAGTACCGTAGGACTTCCTCCCTACAATGAGCAGTTCTTC.

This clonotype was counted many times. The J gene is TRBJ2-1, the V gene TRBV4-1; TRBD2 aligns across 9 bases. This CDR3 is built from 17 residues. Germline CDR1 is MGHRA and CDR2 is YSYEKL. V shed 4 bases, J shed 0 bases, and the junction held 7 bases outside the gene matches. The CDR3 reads CASSLLGAGGSYNEQFF. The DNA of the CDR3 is TGCGCCAGCAGCCTGCTAGGAGCGGGAGGCTCCTACAATGAGCAGTTCTTC.

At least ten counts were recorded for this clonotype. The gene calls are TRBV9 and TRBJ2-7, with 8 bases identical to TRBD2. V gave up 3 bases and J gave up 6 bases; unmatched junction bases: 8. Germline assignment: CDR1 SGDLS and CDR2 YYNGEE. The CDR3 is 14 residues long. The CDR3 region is CASSAGLGNGEQYF. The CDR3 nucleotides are TGTGCCAGCAGCGCGGGACTAGGTAATGGCGAGCAGTACTTC. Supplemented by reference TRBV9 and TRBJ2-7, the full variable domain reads DSGVTQTPKHLITATGQRVTLRCSPRSGDLSVYWYQQSLDQGLQFLIQYYNGEERAKGNILERFSAQQFPDLHSELNLSSLELGDSALYFCASSAGLGNGEQYFGPGTRLTVT.

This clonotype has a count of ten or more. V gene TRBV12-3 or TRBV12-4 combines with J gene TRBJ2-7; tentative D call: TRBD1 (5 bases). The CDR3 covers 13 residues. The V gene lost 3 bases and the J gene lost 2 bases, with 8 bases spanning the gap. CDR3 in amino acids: CASSLNRPYEQYF. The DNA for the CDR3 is TGTGCCAGCAGTTTGAACAGGCCCTACGAGCAGTACTTC.

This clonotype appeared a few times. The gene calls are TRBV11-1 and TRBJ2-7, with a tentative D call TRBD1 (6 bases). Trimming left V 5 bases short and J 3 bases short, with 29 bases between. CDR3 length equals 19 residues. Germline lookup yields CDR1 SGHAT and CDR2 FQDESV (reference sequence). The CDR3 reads CASSLGHRILSAEYYEQYF. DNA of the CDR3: TGTGCCAGCAGCCTGGGACATCGGATTTTATCGGCAGAATACTACGAGCAGTACTTC.